The 21 T cell receptor beta chains listed next were all sequenced from one sample in a study of cytomegalovirus exposure and HLA in healthy donors. Primers for the PCR totalled 60 Vbeta and 13 Jbeta. TCRdb's table, derived via immunoSEQ multiplex PCR, lists solely in-frame clones and lacks some. The sample has 100,000 to 150,000 clones, around 86% seen once. Sequencing was carried out using PBMCs. All receptors come from a woman aged 40 to 50 in good health and CMV-seronegative.

This chain links TRBV5-1 with TRBJ1-5; 12 positions match TRBD1. The CDR3 is 18 amino acids. Trimming removed 4 bases from V and 4 bases from J; junction bases left unmatched: 12. Germline V lookup: CDR1 SGHRS, CDR2 YFSETQ. The CDR3 reads CASSLEAVGQGANQPQHF. The CDR3 DNA reads as TGCGCCAGCAGCCTGGAAGCTGTGGGACAGGGGGCTAATCAGCCCCAGCATTTT.

This clone was counted a few times. The chain couples TRBV29-1 to TRBJ1-1; 9 nucleotides line up with TRBD1. This CDR3 is 12 amino acids long. Trimming cost V 5 bases and J 5 bases; bases outside gene matches: 3. Germline V CDR1 and CDR2: SQVTM, ANQGSEA. CDR3 DNA: TGCAGCGTTCGAGGACAGGGGACTGAAGCTTTCTTT. Protein product: CSVRGQGTEAFF.

The gene calls are TRBV11-2 and TRBJ2-4; D remains unclear. The CDR3 length is 14 residues. Germline CDR1 SGHAT, CDR2 FQNNGV. V was clipped by 2 bases and J by 0 bases, with 5 bases between them. The CDR3 DNA is TGTGCCAGCAGCTTAAAGCCAGCCAAAAACATTCAGTACTTC. Protein product: CASSLKPAKNIQYF.

The rearrangement uses TRBV7-9 and TRBJ2-7; D gene unclear. Germline V gives CDR1 SEHNR, CDR2 FQNEAQ (reference sequence). Deletions cut 4 bases from V and 3 bases from J, with 4 bases between. This CDR3 has 11 amino acids. CDR3 nucleotide sequence: TGTGCCAGCAGCTCCAACTACGAGCAGTACTTC. Its protein product is CASSSNYEQYF.

The chain's CDR3 is CSVQQGADYGYTF. The CDR3 DNA follows: TGCAGCGTCCAACAGGGAGCGGACTATGGCTACACCTTC. The chain recombines TRBV29-1 with TRBJ1-2; a possible D gene is TRBD1 (6 bases). V shed 6 bases and J shed 3 bases, with 14 bases lying between them. This CDR3 contains 13 residues. Germline V gene sequence: CDR1 SQVTM, CDR2 ANQGSEA.

CDR3 in amino acids: CATSRDTWDRGRGTEAFF. In DNA form, the CDR3 reads TGTGCCACCAGCAGAGATACTTGGGACAGGGGTCGGGGCACTGAAGCTTTCTTT. The chain links TRBV15 to TRBJ1-1; 10 bases align to TRBD1. The CDR3 is 18 residues long. Unmatched junction bases numbered 11, after V lost 0 bases and J lost 4 bases. Germline V gene lookup returns CDR1 LNHNV and CDR2 YYDKDF (reference sequence).

This chain connects TRBV7-6 to TRBJ1-2; a weak D match, TRBD1 (5 bases). Germline V gene sequence: CDR1 SGHVS, CDR2 FNYEAQ. The length of the CDR3 is 14 residues. V was shortened by 5 bases and J by 6 bases, with 16 bases between the two germline ends. CDR3: CASSIGIPGDGYTF. Here the CDR3 DNA reads TGTGCCAGCAGCATCGGGATTCCGGGGGATGGCTACACCTTC.

The chain joins TRBV4-1 to TRBJ1-2; possible D gene TRBD1, 6 bases. The CDR3 extends over 14 amino acids. V was cut by 0 bases and J by 7 bases, with 12 bases left in between. The V gene's germline CDR1 is MGHRA and CDR2 YSYEKL. The CDR3 sequence: CASSQDWGPGGYTF. CDR3 DNA: TGCGCCAGCAGCCAAGACTGGGGGCCGGGTGGCTACACCTTC.

J is TRBJ1-2 and V is TRBV5-1, with a possible D match to TRBD1 (5 bases). Trimming removed 0 bases at V and 5 bases at J, with 14 bases between. CDR3 length: 15 residues. CDR1 is SGHRS and CDR2 is YFSETQ in the germline V gene. Written as DNA, the CDR3 is TGCGCCAGCAGCTTGGAACAGGTGGGGACTTATGGCTACACCTTC. Translation: CASSLEQVGTYGYTF.

Remarks on this clone: Relative to the germline gene, one junction end is altered; a read error may explain this. The rearrangement uses TRBV7-9 and TRBJ2-1; D remains unclear. This CDR3 has 12 residues. From germline, CDR1 is SEHNR and CDR2 FQNEAQ (reference sequence). CDR3 loop: CASSLVDNEQLF. DNA of the CDR3: TGTGCCAGCAGCTTAGTAGACAATGAGCAGCTCTTC.

This chain joins TRBV18 and TRBJ2-2, with D possibly matching TRBD2 (6 bases). V lost 4 bases, J lost 6 bases, and 12 bases lay in between. In germline, CDR1 is KGHSH, CDR2 LQKENI. The CDR3 extends over 14 amino acids. For the CDR3, the DNA is TGTGCCAGCTCACGGGTTAGCGGTTCCGGGGAGCTGTTTTTT. It translates to CASSRVSGSGELFF. Full variable domain (rest looked up from reference TRBV18 and TRBJ2-2): NAGVMQNPRHLVRRRGQEARLRCSPMKGHSHVYWYRQLPEEGLKFMVYLQKENIIDESGMPKERFSAEFPKEGPSILRIQQVVRGDSAAYFCASSRVSGSGELFFGEGSRLTVL.

The J gene is TRBJ2-7, the V gene TRBV2; 7 bases are shared with TRBD1. This CDR3 region has 12 residues. The germline CDR1 and CDR2 sequences are SNHLY and FYNNEI. The junction had 2 bases not matched to a gene; V was cut back by 5 bases and J by 4 bases. DNA for the CDR3: TGTGCCAGCAGTCAACAGGGGTACGAGCAGTACTTC. It is translated as CASSQQGYEQYF.

The V gene is TRBV7-8, the J gene TRBJ2-7; TRBD2 matches at 10 bases. The CDR3 is 17 amino acids. Germline assignment: CDR1 SGHVS and CDR2 FQNEAQ. The V and J ends lost 5 bases and 1 base, in that order; junction bases with no gene match: 11. CDR3 in amino acids: CASSPIKASGGSYEQYF. Here the CDR3 DNA reads TGTGCCAGCAGCCCAATTAAGGCTAGCGGGGGATCCTACGAGCAGTACTTC.

The V call is TRBV11-3, the J call TRBJ2-2; 8 bases are a match to TRBD1. The CDR3 is made up of 16 amino acids. The trim removed 5 bases at V and 5 bases at J, leaving 10 bases unmatched. Germline CDR1 reads SGHNT; CDR2 reads YENEEA. CDR3 residues: CASSPLDRGVTGELFF. The DNA of the CDR3 is TGTGCCAGCAGCCCTCTTGACAGGGGAGTGACCGGGGAGCTGTTTTTT.

The chain is built from TRBV7-2 and TRBJ2-7; 12 nucleotides match TRBD2. J lost 6 bases, V lost 3 bases, and 6 bases had no gene match. Germline V gene sequence: CDR1 SGHTA, CDR2 FQGNSA. The CDR3 loop spans 15 amino acids. The CDR3 DNA reads as TGTGCCAGCAGCTTGAATCTAGCGGGAGGGGCCGAGCAGTACTTC. This codes for CASSLNLAGGAEQYF.

The CDR3 DNA reads TGTGCCAGCAGCTTCTCGGGGGGGCGTTTACCCAAAAACATTCAGTACTTC. This codes for CASSFSGGRLPKNIQYF. V gene TRBV5-4 combines with J gene TRBJ2-4; the match to TRBD2 covers 8 bases. The CDR3 sequence is 17 residues long. CDR1 is SGHNT and CDR2 is YYREEE in the germline V gene (reference sequence). V shed 2 bases, J shed 2 bases, and the junction held 9 bases outside the gene matches.

The chain combines TRBV18 with TRBJ2-3, with D unresolved. The CDR3 has 14 amino acids. Trimming pared 0 bases from V and 0 bases from J, leaving 4 bases between. Germline V gene data show CDR1 as KGHSH and CDR2 as LQKENI. CDR3 nucleotide sequence: TGTGCCAGCTCACCACCCGAGAGCACAGATACGCAGTATTTT. It translates to CASSPPESTDTQYF. The full variable domain, its missing parts supplied by reference TRBV18 and TRBJ2-3, is NAGVMQNPRHLVRRRGQEARLRCSPMKGHSHVYWYRQLPEEGLKFMVYLQKENIIDESGMPKERFSAEFPKEGPSILRIQQVVRGDSAAYFCASSPPESTDTQYFGPGTRLTVL.

The chain recombines TRBV7-9 with TRBJ1-2, with 9 bases identical to TRBD1. The CDR3 extends over 14 amino acids. Germline assignment: CDR1 SEHNR and CDR2 FQNEAQ (reference sequence). V lost 6 bases to trimming and J lost 3 bases; unmatched junction nucleotides: 5. Here the CDR3 reads CASRRTGDDYGYTF. CDR3 bases: TGTGCCAGCAGAAGGACAGGGGATGACTATGGCTACACCTTC.

V usage is TRBV4-2 and J usage is TRBJ2-5; D possibly corresponds to TRBD2 (5 bases). The CDR3 is 14 amino acids. Germline CDR1 and CDR2: LGHNA and YNFKEQ. V was clipped by 4 bases and J by 0 bases, with 9 bases between them. For the CDR3, the DNA is TGTGCCAGCAGCCGCGGGCCGAACCAAGAGACCCAGTACTTC. Amino acid sequence: CASSRGPNQETQYF.

The chain employs TRBV4-1 and TRBJ1-1; TRBD1 matches at 10 bases. This CDR3 comprises 15 residues. Germline trimming cut 6 bases from V and 3 bases from J; bases unmatched to any gene: 7. CDR1 and CDR2 from the germline V gene are MGHRA and YSYEKL. CDR3 protein: CASRTPGQGHTEAFF. Written as DNA, the CDR3 is TGCGCCAGCAGAACTCCGGGACAGGGGCACACTGAAGCTTTCTTT.

The gene calls are TRBV7-2 and TRBJ2-3; possible D gene TRBD1, 6 bases. Germline assignment: CDR1 SGHTA and CDR2 FQGNSA. The CDR3 is 14 amino acids. V was cut by 5 bases and J by 2 bases, with 11 bases left in between. The CDR3 sequence: CASSAGQYTDTQYF. The CDR3 region has the DNA TGTGCCAGCAGCGCCGGACAGTACACAGATACGCAGTATTTT.